A selection of T cell receptor beta chains follows, all from one sample in a study of T cell changes during pregnancy in multiple sclerosis. The data were produced by immunoSEQ multiplex PCR, yet TCRdb's version contains in-frame clones alone and is incomplete. The sample shows about 12,000 clones, about 85% of them seen only once. The sequencing here drew on CD8+ T cells from peripheral blood mononuclear cells, taken in the second trimester of pregnancy. The receptors stem from a female donor in good health, enrolled as a control in a pregnancy study. Each CDR3 is given with its conserved first and last residue. The D gene is left open where the match is weak. Only some rows state a clone size, as once, few, many or a class for expanded clones.

V	J	size	length	D	CDR3	DNA
TRBV4-2	TRBJ2-1	.	16	.	CASSQEAGSSYNEQFF	TGTGCCAGCAGCCAAGAGGCGGGTAGCTCCTACAATGAGCAGTTCTTC
TRBV27	TRBJ1-1	.	15	TRBD1	CASSTRDRGLSEAFF	TGTGCCAGCAGTACGCGGGACAGGGGCTTGTCTGAAGCTTTCTTT
TRBV6-5	TRBJ2-5	.	15	TRBD2	CASHAREALQETQYF	TGTGCCAGCCACGCCCGGGAGGCCTTACAAGAGACCCAGTACTTC
TRBV6-5	TRBJ2-2	.	16	.	CASSYSTGLGTGELFF	TGTGCCAGCAGTTACTCTACAGGGCTCGGAACCGGGGAGCTGTTTTTT
TRBV7-8	TRBJ2-2	.	16	TRBD2	CASSPNGGGLTGELFF	TGTGCCAGCAGCCCAAACGGCGGGGGGCTCACCGGGGAGCTGTTTTTT
TRBV5-6	TRBJ2-1	once	15	.	CASRLGVDVYNEQFF	TGTGCCAGCAGGTTAGGGGTAGACGTCTACAATGAGCAGTTCTTC
TRBV7-2	TRBJ1-2	.	13	TRBD1	CASSLTGDYGYTF	TGTGCCAGCAGCCTGACAGGGGACTATGGCTACACCTTC
TRBV7-9	TRBJ2-1	.	19	TRBD2	CASSPGRAGDSYSYNEQFF	TGTGCCAGCAGCCCAGGGCGAGCGGGGGACTCCTACTCCTACAATGAGCAGTTCTTC
TRBV10-2	TRBJ2-7	few	13	.	CASSEIMGQEQYF	TGCGCCAGCAGTGAAATAATGGGACAAGAGCAGTACTTC
TRBV2	TRBJ2-3	.	13	TRBD2	CARRGDSTDTQYF	TGTGCCAGACGGGGGGACAGCACAGATACGCAGTATTTT